These 18 T cell receptor beta chains came from one sample sequenced in a study of blood T cells in healthy people across ages. A second about 7 to 12 cycle PCR used barcoded and J-beta primers. TCRdb recomputed calls from the 5' RACE reads with MiXCR, one row per CDR3 protein. This sample has 550,000 to 750,000 distinct CDR3 sequences; 21% occur once, and the top ten carry 3% to 4.5%. The specimen sequenced was blood. The receptors originated from a man between 65 and 85 years old in good health.

This clonotype appeared a few times. The V call is TRBV5-1, the J call TRBJ2-1; no definite D call. The CDR3 covers 15 residues. The ends were cut back, 0 bases at V and 4 bases at J, with 11 bases in the middle. Germline CDR1 reads SGHRS; CDR2 reads YFSETQ. CDR3 coding DNA: TGCGCCAGCAGCTTGGGTTCCGATGGATACAATGAGCAGTTCTTC. It specifies CASSLGSDGYNEQFF.

The CDR3 loop reads CASSPTGITQYF. DNA of the CDR3: TGTGCCAGCAGTCCGACGGGGATCACGCAGTATTTT. The rearrangement uses TRBV12-3 or TRBV12-4 and TRBJ2-3, with a possible D match to TRBD2 (5 bases). V dropped 5 bases and J dropped 9 bases, with 12 bases sitting between them. The CDR3 has 12 amino acids.

Notes on this clonotype: This likely comes from a read error, as the CDR3 has no conserved phenylalanine or tryptophan at its end. The chain is built from TRBV12-3 or TRBV12-4 and TRBJ1-1; weak D call: TRBD1 (6 bases). This CDR3 region has 15 residues. The V and J ends lost 3 bases and 1 base respectively, with 12 bases between them. The CDR3 nucleotides read TGTGCCAGCAGTTTTGTGAGGGGGGGGAACACTGAAGCTTTCTCT. This encodes CASSFVRGGNTEAFS.

The genes are TRBV6-5 and TRBJ1-2, with D maybe TRBD1 (6 bases). V dropped 3 bases and J dropped 8 bases, with 10 bases sitting between them. CDR3 size: 12 residues. Germline V gene sequence: CDR1 MNHEY, CDR2 SVGAGI. The CDR3 spells CASSYRGGGYTF. In DNA form, the CDR3 reads TGTGCCAGCAGTTATAGGGGGGGCGGCTACACCTTC.

In its sample, this clonotype was seen a few times. The chain uses TRBV13 and TRBJ2-5; 7 nucleotides align to TRBD2. Germline assignment: CDR1 PRHDT and CDR2 FYEKMQ (reference sequence). The CDR3 is 16 residues long. J gave up 1 base and V 5 bases, and 10 bases lay outside the gene matches. The DNA for the CDR3 is TGTGCCAGCAGCATCGCGACCAGCGGGATCCAAGAGACCCAGTACTTC. This codes for CASSIATSGIQETQYF.

The gene calls are TRBV24-1 and TRBJ2-5, with 7 bases fitting TRBD2. The end of the DNA is better explained by TRBJ2-1, so the J call may be wrong. The CDR3 is made up of 13 amino acids. Germline CDR1 KGHDR, CDR2 SFDVKD. The CDR3 DNA reads TGTGCCACCAGTGCACTAGCGAACAGTGAGCAGTTCTTC. It specifies CATSALANSEQFF.

This clonotype was detected a few times. Here the CDR3 DNA reads TGTGCCAGCAGTTTTCGCCTCCTAGCGGCCCCAGAAGAGACCCAGTACTTC. This codes for CASSFRLLAAPEETQYF. The chain carries TRBV12-3 or TRBV12-4 and TRBJ2-5, with 7 bases aligning to TRBD2. This CDR3 is 17 amino acids long. V shed 3 bases and J 3 bases; nucleotides not matched to a gene: 13.

This clonotype was observed once. The chain employs TRBV5-1 and TRBJ1-1; TRBD1 aligns across 10 bases. The germline gives CDR1 SGHRS, CDR2 YFSETQ. V gave up 0 bases and J gave up 10 bases; unmatched junction bases: 3. CDR3 length: 13 amino acids. Here the CDR3 reads CASSLGTGGVAFF. DNA of the CDR3: TGCGCCAGCAGCTTGGGGACAGGGGGTGTAGCTTTCTTT.

This chain connects TRBV9 to TRBJ2-3; no clear D gene. Germline V CDR1 and CDR2: SGDLS, YYNGEE. The CDR3 spans 14 residues. V shed 4 bases and J shed 0 bases, with 9 bases lying between them. The CDR3 nucleotides read TGTGCCAGCAGCCGGAGATCTAGCACAGATACGCAGTATTTT. Its protein product is CASSRRSSTDTQYF. Using reference TRBV9 and TRBJ2-3 for the parts outside the CDR3, the full variable domain is DSGVTQTPKHLITATGQRVTLRCSPRSGDLSVYWYQQSLDQGLQFLIQYYNGEERAKGNILERFSAQQFPDLHSELNLSSLELGDSALYFCASSRRSSTDTQYFGPGTRLTVL.

The rearrangement joins TRBV6-6 to TRBJ2-5; the D gene is possibly TRBD1 (6 bases). Germline CDR1 and CDR2: MNHNY and SVGAGI (reference sequence). Trimming cost V 2 bases and J 5 bases, with 12 bases left between them. The CDR3 is made up of 14 amino acids. CDR3 nucleotide sequence: TGTGCCAGCAGTTACCAATCTGGGGGCGAGACCCAGTACTTC. This codes for CASSYQSGGETQYF.

This clonotype was seen ten or more times. The chain couples TRBV4-3 to TRBJ2-4, with 13 bases identical to TRBD2. Germline V gene data show CDR1 as LGHNA and CDR2 as YSLEER. V lost 0 bases, J lost 4 bases, and 6 bases stayed unmatched. There are 18 residues in the CDR3. CDR3 sequence (DNA): TGCGCCAGCAGCCAAGAGGCCTCGGGACTAGCGGGGAAAAACATTCAGTACTTC. Amino acid sequence: CASSQEASGLAGKNIQYF.

This clonotype was picked up many times. This rearrangement joins TRBV6-1 to TRBJ2-3; 8 bases fit TRBD2. The CDR3 sequence is 19 residues long. Per the germline V gene, CDR1 is MNHNS and CDR2 is SASEGT. V trimming: 7 bases; J trimming: 1 base; junction bases outside the gene matches: 19. The CDR3 DNA reads as TGTGCCAGCACCCCTGGCCGGAGCGGGAGAGTTCTGGGCACAGATACGCAGTATTTT. It codes for CASTPGRSGRVLGTDTQYF.

For this clonotype: The missing conserved phenylalanine or tryptophan at the end of this CDR3 makes a read error likely. The chain couples TRBV28 to TRBJ2-7, with no clear D. Trimming cost V 5 bases and J 3 bases, with 8 bases left between them. The CDR3 runs to 12 residues. Germline assignment: CDR1 MDHEN and CDR2 SYDVKM. The CDR3 protein is CASSRWGYEQYS. The CDR3, as DNA: TGTGCCAGCAGTCGATGGGGCTACGAGCAGTACTCC.

DNA of the CDR3: TGTGCCAGCAGTTTGCCAGGGGGAAGAACCACTGAAGCTTTCTTT. Translating it yields CASSLPGGRTTEAFF. The chain uses TRBV28 and TRBJ1-1; 7 bases are a match to TRBD1. This CDR3 has 15 residues. Germline trimming cut 3 bases from V and 4 bases from J; bases unmatched to any gene: 8. Germline loops: CDR1 MDHEN, CDR2 SYDVKM.

The chain is built from TRBV6-4 and TRBJ2-1, with TRBD2 matching 11 bases. Germline lookup yields CDR1 MRHNA and CDR2 SNTAGT. This CDR3 contains 15 residues. J gave up 6 bases and V 4 bases, and 5 bases lay outside the gene matches. Here the CDR3 reads CASSVGLAAVNEQFF. The DNA of the CDR3 is TGTGCCAGCAGTGTGGGACTAGCGGCGGTCAATGAGCAGTTCTTC.

V and J are TRBV7-2 and TRBJ1-4; 12 nucleotides line up with TRBD1. The ends lost 3 bases at V and 8 bases at J; junction bases unmatched: 4. The CDR3 covers 15 residues. Looked up from germline, CDR1 is SGHTA and CDR2 is FQGNSA. CDR3 coding DNA: TGTGCCAGCAGCTTGACCGGGACAGGGGGCGAAAAACTGTTTTTT. It is translated as CASSLTGTGGEKLFF.

This clonotype was found once. The V and J genes are TRBV28 and TRBJ2-7; no clear D gene. The V and J ends lost 9 bases and 2 bases respectively, with 14 bases between them. Germline CDR1 MDHEN, CDR2 SYDVKM. The length of the CDR3 is 13 residues. The CDR3 bases are TGTGCCAGTGAAAACGGAAAGACCTACGAGCAGTACTTC. Its translation is CASENGKTYEQYF. The variable domain in full, with the rest retrieved from reference TRBV28 and TRBJ2-7, is DVKVTQSSRYLVKRTGEKVFLECVQDMDHENMFWYRQDPGLGLRLIYFSYDVKMKEKGDIPEGYSVSREKKERFSLILESASTNQTSMYLCASENGKTYEQYFGPGTRLTVT.

CDR3 DNA: TGTGCCAGCAGTTTAGGGACTAGCGGGAGCTTACGGGATGAGCAGTTCTTC. Residues: CASSLGTSGSLRDEQFF. The chain is built from TRBV12-3 or TRBV12-4 and TRBJ2-5; TRBD2 matches 13 bases. The closer fit of TRBJ2-1 to the DNA end suggests the J call may be wrong. This CDR3 region has 17 residues.